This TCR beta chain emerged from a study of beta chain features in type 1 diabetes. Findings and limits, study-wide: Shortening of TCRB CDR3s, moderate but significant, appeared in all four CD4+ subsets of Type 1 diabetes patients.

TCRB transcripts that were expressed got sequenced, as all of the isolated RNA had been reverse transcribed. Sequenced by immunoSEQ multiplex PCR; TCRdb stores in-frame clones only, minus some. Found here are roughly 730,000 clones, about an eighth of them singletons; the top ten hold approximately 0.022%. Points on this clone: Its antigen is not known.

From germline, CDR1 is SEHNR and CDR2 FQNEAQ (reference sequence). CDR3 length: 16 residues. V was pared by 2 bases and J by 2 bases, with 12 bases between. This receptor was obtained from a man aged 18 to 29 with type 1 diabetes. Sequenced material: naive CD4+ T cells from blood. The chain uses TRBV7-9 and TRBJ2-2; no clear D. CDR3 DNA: TGTGCCAGCAGCTTATGGCCAGGCCCTAACACCGGGGAGCTGTTTTTT. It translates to CASSLWPGPNTGELFF.